This T cell receptor beta chain is drawn from a study of tumor and adjacent non-tumor tissue in lung cancer. Study in general: Around 4 million productive TCRbeta reads were obtained per sample on average.

This sample's RNA came from whole unsorted tissue. Between August and November 2014, newly diagnosed, chemotherapy-naive lung cancer patients underwent thoracic surgery in China. A modified ARM-PCR protocol with three rounds of nested PCR amplified TCRbeta. TCRdb passed the multiplex PCR reads through MiXCR, listing each CDR3 protein once. Of more than 90,000 distinct CDR3 sequences detected, approximately 65% appear once; the ten largest clones hold roughly 18%. The germline V gene encodes CDR1 MGHRA and CDR2 YSYEKL. Trimming took 8 bases from V and 4 from J, leaving 14 bases between them. The CDR3 spans 13 residues.

The specimen sequenced was lung tumor tissue. The receptor was isolated from a man in his sixties with non-small cell lung cancer. The chain recombines TRBV4-1 with TRBJ1-2, with D possibly being TRBD1 (5 bases). This chain's CDR3 is CASARDLSYGYTF. CDR3 DNA: TGCGCCAGCGCGCGGGACCTGAGCTATGGCTACACCTTC.